This T cell receptor (beta chain) came from a study of TIL therapy for anti-PD-1-resistant metastatic lung cancer. The immunoSEQ assay was v3. Only in-frame clones appear in the TCRdb table, and some are missing; sequencing was by immunoSEQ multiplex PCR. The sample holds more than 20,000 clones, about 60% seen once. Unmatched junction bases numbered 6, after V lost 6 bases and J lost 4 bases. The CDR3 loop spans 16 amino acids. Germline CDR1 is WSHSY and CDR2 is SAAADI. Time point here: pre-treatment sample, taken before nivolumab and TIL therapy. Pleural nodules or supraclavicular lymph nodes made up most of the excised metastases sampled. Tumors were harvested before any PD-1/PD-L1 blockade.

This clonotype originated in a woman aged 30 to 85 with non-small cell lung cancer. The sequenced sample was tumor tissue, obtained at baseline. V usage is TRBV10-2 and J usage is TRBJ2-3; TRBD2 agrees at 14 bases. The CDR3 is CASSAGTSGRADTQYF. The CDR3 nucleotides read TGCGCCAGCAGCGCCGGGACTAGCGGGAGAGCAGATACGCAGTATTTT.